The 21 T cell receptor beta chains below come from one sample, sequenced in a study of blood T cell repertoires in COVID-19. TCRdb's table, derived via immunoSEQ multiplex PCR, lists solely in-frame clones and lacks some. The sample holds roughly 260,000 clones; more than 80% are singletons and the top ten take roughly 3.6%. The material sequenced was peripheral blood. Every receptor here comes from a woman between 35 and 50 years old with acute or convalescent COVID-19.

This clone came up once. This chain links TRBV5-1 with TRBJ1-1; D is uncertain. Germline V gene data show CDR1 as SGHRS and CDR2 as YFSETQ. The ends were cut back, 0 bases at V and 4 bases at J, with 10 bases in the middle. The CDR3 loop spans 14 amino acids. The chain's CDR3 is CASSLGPRPTEAFF. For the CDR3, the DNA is TGCGCCAGCAGCTTGGGTCCCAGGCCCACTGAAGCTTTCTTT.

CDR3 sequence: CASSRTAHSNQPQHF. The DNA of the CDR3 is TGTGCCAGCAGCAGGACAGCTCATAGCAATCAGCCCCAGCATTTT. V usage is TRBV6-5 and J usage is TRBJ1-5; possibly TRBD1 for D (6 bases). The V gene's germline CDR1 is MNHEY and CDR2 SVGAGI. V gave up 6 bases and J gave up 0 bases, with 12 bases separating them. There are 15 residues in the CDR3.

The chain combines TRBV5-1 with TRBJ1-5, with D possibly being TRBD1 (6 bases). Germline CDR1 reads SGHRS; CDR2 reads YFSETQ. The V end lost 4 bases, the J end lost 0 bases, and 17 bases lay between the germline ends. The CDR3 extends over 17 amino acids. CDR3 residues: CASSRRTGGRSNQPQHF. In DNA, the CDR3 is TGCGCCAGCAGCCGGAGGACGGGGGGCCGTAGCAATCAGCCCCAGCATTTT. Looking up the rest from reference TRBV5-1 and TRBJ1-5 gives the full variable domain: KAGVTQTPRYLIKTRGQQVTLSCSPISGHRSVSWYQQTPGQGLQFLFEYFSETQRNKGNFPGRFSGRQFSNSRSEMNVSTLELGDSALYLCASSRRTGGRSNQPQHFGDGTRLSIL.

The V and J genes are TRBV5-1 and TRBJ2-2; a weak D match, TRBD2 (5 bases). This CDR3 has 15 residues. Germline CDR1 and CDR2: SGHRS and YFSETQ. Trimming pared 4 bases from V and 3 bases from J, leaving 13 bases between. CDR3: CASSPGLGYTGELFF. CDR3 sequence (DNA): TGCGCCAGCAGCCCGGGGTTGGGATACACCGGGGAGCTGTTTTTT.

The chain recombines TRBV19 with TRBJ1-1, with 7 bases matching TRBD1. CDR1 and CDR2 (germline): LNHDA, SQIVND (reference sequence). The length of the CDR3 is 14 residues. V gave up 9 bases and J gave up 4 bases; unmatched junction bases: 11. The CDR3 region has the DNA TGTGCCAGCACTCGGGGACAGCCAGGCACTGAAGCTTTCTTT. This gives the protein CASTRGQPGTEAFF.

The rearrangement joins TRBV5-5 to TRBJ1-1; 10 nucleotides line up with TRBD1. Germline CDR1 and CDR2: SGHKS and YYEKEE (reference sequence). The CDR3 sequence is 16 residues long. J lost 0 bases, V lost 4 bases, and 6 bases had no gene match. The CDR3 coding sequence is TGTGCCAGCAGCAGGGGGACAGGGGCCATGAACACTGAAGCTTTCTTT. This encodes CASSRGTGAMNTEAFF.

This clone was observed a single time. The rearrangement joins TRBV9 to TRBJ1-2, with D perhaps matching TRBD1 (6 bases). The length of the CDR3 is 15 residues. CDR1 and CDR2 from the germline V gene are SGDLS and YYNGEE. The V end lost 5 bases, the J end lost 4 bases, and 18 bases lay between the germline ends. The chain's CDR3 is CASSPGENRAYGYTF. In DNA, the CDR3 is TGTGCCAGCAGTCCTGGGGAAAACAGGGCCTATGGCTACACCTTC.

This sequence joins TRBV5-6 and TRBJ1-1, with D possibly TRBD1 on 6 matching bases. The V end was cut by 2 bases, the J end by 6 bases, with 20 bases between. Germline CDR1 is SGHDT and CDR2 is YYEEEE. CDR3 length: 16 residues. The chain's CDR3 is CASSFMGRGSVAEAFF. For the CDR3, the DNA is TGTGCCAGCAGCTTTATGGGCAGGGGATCGGTCGCTGAAGCTTTCTTT.

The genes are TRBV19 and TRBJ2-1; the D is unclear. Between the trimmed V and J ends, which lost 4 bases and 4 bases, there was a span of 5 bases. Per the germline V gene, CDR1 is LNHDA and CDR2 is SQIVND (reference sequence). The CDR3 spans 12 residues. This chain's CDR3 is CASSKQYNEQFF. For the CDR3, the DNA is TGTGCCAGTAGTAAACAGTACAATGAGCAGTTCTTC.

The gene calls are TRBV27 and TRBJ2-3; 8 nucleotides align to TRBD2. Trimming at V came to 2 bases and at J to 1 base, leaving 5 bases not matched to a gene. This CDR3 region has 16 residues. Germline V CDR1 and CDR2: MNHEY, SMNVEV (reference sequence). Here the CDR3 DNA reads TGTGCCAGCAGTTTAAAGACGGGGGGGGGCACAGATACGCAGTATTTT. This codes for CASSLKTGGGTDTQYF.

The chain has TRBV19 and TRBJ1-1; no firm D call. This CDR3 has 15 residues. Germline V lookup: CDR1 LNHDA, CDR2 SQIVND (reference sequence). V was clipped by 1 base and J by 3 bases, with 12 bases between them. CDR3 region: CASSIGPGMDTEAFF. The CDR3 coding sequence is TGTGCCAGTAGTATAGGCCCGGGAATGGACACTGAAGCTTTCTTT.

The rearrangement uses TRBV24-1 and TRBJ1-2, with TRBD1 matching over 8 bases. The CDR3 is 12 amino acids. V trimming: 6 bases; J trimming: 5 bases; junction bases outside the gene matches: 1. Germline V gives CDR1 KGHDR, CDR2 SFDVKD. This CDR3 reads CATSRTGYGYTF. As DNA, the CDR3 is TGTGCCACCAGTCGGACAGGGTATGGCTACACCTTC.

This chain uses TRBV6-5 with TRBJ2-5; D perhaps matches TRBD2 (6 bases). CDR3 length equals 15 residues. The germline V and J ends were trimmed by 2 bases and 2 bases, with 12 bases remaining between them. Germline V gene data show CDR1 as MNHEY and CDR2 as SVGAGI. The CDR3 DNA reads TGTGCCAGCAGTTACGACCGGGGGTTACAAGAGACCCAGTACTTC. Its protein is CASSYDRGLQETQYF.

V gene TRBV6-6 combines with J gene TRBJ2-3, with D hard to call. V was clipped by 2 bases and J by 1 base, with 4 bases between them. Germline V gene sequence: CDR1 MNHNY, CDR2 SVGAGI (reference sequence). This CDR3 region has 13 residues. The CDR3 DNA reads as TGTGCCAGCAGTTACCCAGGCACAGATACGCAGTATTTT. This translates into CASSYPGTDTQYF.

In DNA, the CDR3 is TGTGCCATCAGTGAAGGGACAGGGGGCTTAGAGTATGGCTACACCTTC. It is translated as CAISEGTGGLEYGYTF. The rearrangement joins TRBV10-3 to TRBJ1-2, with 12 bases fitting TRBD1. Trimming took 3 bases from V and 5 from J; bases not matched to a gene: 7. CDR1 ENHRY and CDR2 SYGVKD come from the germline V gene. The length of the CDR3 is 16 residues.

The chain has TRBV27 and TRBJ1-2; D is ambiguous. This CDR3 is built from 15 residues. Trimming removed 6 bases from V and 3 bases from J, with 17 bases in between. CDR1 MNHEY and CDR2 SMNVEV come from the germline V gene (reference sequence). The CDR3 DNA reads TGTGCCAGCAGCGACCTGGGAGGGAAGGACTATGGCTACACCTTC. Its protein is CASSDLGGKDYGYTF.

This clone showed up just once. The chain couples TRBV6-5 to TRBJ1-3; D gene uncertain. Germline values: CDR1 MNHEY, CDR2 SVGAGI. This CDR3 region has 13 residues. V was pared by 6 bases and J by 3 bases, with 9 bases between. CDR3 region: CASRQLSGNTIYF. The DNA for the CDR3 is TGTGCCAGCAGACAGTTGAGTGGAAACACCATATATTTT.

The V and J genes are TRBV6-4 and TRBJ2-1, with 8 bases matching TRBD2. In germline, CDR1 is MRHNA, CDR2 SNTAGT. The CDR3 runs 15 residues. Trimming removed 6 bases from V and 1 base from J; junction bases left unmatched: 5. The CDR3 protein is CASRREEWSYNEQFF. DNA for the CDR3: TGTGCCAGCAGGCGGGAGGAGTGGTCCTACAATGAGCAGTTCTTC.

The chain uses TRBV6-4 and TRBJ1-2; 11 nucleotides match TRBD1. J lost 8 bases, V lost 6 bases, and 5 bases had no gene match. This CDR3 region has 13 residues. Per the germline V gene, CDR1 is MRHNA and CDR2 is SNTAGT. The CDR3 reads CASSPGQGAGYTF. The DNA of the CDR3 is TGTGCCAGCAGCCCCGGACAGGGGGCCGGCTACACCTTC.

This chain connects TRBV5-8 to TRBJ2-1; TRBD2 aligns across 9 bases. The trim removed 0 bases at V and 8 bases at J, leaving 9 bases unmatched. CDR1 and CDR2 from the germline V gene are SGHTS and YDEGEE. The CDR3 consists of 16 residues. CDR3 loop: CASSLGGGGAIDEQFF. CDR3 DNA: TGTGCCAGCAGCTTGGGTGGCGGGGGGGCCATAGATGAGCAGTTCTTC.

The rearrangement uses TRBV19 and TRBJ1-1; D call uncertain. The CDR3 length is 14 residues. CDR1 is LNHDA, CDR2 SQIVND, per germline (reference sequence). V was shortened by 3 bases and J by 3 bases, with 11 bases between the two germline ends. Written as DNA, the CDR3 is TGTGCCAGTAGTATGGGCGGGAAGGACACTGAAGCTTTCTTT. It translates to CASSMGGKDTEAFF.